The TCR beta chain under discussion was sequenced for a study of technical replicates of blood from several donors (dated by TCRdb to 2016 to 2017). V and J are truncated by 1 base and 5 bases respectively, leaving an intervening sequence of 12 bases. The cysteine opens and the phenylalanine closes a CDR3 of 13 amino acids. Only the CDR3 portion is preserved as DNA: 39 bases, with reading frame beginning at the first base. Based on the germline V gene (reference sequence), the CDR1 and CDR2 sequences are GTSNPN and SVGIG. Libraries were built with the immunoSEQ multiplex PCR assay. TCRdb provides this immuneACCESS table in a form limited to in-frame rearrangements. Some clones are lacking; in checked studies, under half of them reflect an unresolved V gene, and why the rest are absent is not known. This sample is represented by tens of thousands of clones; just under 95% of them were singletons. The top ten clonotypes cover approximately 0.25% of the sample.

In the case of this clone: What antigen it recognizes has not been identified. No clone much larger than this one lies a single base away; base qualities are absent.

Sample: T cells isolated from PBMCs. The receptor was derived from a human donor in good health. The rearrangement combines TRBV30 with TRBJ2-7, with a tentative D gene TRBD1 over 7 matching bases. The CDR3 is CAWSGRGEDEQYF. The nucleotide sequence is TGTGCCTGGAGTGGCAGGGGGGAGGACGAGCAGTACTTC.